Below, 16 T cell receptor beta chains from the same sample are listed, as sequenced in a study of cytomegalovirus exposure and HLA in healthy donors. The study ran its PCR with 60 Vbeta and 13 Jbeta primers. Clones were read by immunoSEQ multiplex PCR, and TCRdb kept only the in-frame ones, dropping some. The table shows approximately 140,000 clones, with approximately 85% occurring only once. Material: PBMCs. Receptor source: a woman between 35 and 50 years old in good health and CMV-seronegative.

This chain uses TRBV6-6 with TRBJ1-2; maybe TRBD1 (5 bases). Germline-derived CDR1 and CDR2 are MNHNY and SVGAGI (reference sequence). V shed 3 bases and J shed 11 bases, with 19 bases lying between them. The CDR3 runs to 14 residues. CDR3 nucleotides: TGTGCCAGCAGTTATCGCGCAGGGCATGGAGGGTACACCTTC. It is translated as CASSYRAGHGGYTF.

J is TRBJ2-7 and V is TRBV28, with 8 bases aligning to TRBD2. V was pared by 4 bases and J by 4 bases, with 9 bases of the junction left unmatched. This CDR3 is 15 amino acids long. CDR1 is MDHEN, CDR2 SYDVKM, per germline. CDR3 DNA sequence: TGTGCCAGCAGTTCCCATGCGGGAGGAGCGTACGAGCAGTACTTC. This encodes CASSSHAGGAYEQYF.

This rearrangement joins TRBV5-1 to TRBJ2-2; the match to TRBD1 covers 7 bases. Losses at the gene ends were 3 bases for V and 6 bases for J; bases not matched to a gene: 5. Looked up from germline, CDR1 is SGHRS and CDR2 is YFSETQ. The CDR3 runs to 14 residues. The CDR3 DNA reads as TGCGCCAGCAGCTCCCAGGGGGTGGCCGGGGAGCTGTTTTTT. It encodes CASSSQGVAGELFF.

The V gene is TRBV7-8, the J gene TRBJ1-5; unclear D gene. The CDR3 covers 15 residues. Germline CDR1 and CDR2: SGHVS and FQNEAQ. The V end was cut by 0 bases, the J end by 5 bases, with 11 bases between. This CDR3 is CASSLARVHDQPQHF. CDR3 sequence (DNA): TGTGCCAGCAGCTTAGCGCGGGTACACGATCAGCCCCAGCATTTT.

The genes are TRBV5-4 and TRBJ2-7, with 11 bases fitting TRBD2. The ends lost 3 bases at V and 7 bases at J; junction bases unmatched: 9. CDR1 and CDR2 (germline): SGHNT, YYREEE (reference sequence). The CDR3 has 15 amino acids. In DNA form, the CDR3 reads TGTGCCAGCAGCTACCCTAGCGGGGGGTTTGAAGAGCAGTACTTC. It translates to CASSYPSGGFEEQYF.

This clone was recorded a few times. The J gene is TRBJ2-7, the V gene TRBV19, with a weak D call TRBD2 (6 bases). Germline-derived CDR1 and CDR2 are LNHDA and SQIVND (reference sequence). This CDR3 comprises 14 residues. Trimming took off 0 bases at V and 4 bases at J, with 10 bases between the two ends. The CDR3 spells CASSIDVSGYEQYF. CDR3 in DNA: TGTGCCAGTAGTATAGATGTTAGCGGATACGAGCAGTACTTC.

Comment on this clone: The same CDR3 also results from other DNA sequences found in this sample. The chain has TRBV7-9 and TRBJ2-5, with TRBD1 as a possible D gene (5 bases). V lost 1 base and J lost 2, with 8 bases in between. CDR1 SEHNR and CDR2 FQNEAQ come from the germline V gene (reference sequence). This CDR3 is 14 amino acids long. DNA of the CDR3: TGTGCCAGCAGCTTAGGCCCAGGGCAAGAGACCCAGTACTTC. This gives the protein CASSLGPGQETQYF.

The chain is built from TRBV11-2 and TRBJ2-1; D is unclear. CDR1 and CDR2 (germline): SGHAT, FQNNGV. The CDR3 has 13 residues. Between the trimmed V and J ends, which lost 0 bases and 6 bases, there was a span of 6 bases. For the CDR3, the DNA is TGTGCCAGCAGCTTAGATCTATCCAATGAGCAGTTCTTC. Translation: CASSLDLSNEQFF.

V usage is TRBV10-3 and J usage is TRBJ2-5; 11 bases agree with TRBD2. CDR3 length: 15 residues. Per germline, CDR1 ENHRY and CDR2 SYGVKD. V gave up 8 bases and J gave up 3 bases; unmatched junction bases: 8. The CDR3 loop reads CAIQATTSGKETQYF. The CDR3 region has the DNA TGTGCCATCCAAGCGACGACTAGCGGGAAAGAGACCCAGTACTTC.

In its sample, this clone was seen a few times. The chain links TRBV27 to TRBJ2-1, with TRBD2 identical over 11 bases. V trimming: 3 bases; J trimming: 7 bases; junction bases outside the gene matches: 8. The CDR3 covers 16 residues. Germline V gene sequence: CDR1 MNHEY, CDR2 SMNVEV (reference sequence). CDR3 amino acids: CASSFTTSGRVNEQFF. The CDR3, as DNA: TGTGCCAGCAGTTTTACCACTAGCGGGAGAGTAAATGAGCAGTTCTTC.

CDR3 sequence reads: CASSDSMRDLINEQFF. Written as DNA, the CDR3 is TGTGCCAGCAGTGACTCGATGCGGGACTTAATCAATGAGCAGTTCTTC. The chain couples TRBV6-4 to TRBJ2-1, with D perhaps matching TRBD2 (6 bases). V was cut by 0 bases and J by 6 bases, with 15 bases left in between. CDR1 is MRHNA, CDR2 SNTAGT, per germline. The CDR3 loop spans 16 amino acids.

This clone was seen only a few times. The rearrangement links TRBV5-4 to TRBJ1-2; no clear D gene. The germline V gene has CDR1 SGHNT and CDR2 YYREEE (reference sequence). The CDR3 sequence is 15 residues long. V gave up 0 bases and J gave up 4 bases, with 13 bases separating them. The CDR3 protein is CASSLDRGFGYGYTF. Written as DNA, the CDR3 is TGTGCCAGCAGCTTGGATCGGGGTTTCGGCTATGGCTACACCTTC.

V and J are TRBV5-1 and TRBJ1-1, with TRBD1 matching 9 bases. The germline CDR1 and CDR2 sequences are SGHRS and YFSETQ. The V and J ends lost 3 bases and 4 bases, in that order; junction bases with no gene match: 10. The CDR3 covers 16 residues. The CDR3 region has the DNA TGCGCCAGCAGCTCCCGGGGACAGGGATTTTTCACTGAAGCTTTCTTT. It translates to CASSSRGQGFFTEAFF.

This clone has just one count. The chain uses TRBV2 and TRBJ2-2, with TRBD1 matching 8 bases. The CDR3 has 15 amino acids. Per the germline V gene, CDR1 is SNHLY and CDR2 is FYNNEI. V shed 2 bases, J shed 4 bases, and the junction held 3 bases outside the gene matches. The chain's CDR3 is CASSEQGAGTGELFF. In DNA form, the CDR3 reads TGTGCCAGCAGTGAACAGGGGGCGGGCACCGGGGAGCTGTTTTTT.

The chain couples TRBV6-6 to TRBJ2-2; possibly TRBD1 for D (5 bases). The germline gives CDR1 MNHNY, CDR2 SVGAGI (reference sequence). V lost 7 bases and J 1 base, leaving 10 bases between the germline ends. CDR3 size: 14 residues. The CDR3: CASTRDRNTGELFF. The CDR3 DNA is TGTGCCAGCACCCGAGACAGGAACACCGGGGAGCTGTTTTTT.

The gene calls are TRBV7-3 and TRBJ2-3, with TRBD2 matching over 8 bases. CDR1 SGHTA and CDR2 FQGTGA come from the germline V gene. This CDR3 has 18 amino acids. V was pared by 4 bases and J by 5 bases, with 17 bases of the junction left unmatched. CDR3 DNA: TGTGCCAGCAGCTCCCAAATAAGACCGGGAGGGTGGGAAGATACGCAGTATTTT. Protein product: CASSSQIRPGGWEDTQYF.